The entry that follows covers one TCR beta chain sequence. Clones were sequenced by immunoSEQ multiplex PCR, and TCRdb holds only the in-frame ones, with some missing. The repertoire holds tens of thousands of clones, with 85% to 90% as singletons. The junction had 12 bases not matched to a gene; V was cut back by 1 base and J by 7 bases. This CDR3 is 18 amino acids long. CDR1 is SEHNR and CDR2 is FQNEAQ in the germline V gene (reference sequence). The sample belongs to a study of blood T cell repertoires in COVID-19. Background on the study: Whether acute or convalescent, the COVID-19 samples came from the United States, Italy and Spain.

This TCR derives from a human donor with active COVID-19. The donor label of this sample is uncertain. The chain recombines TRBV7-9 with TRBJ1-6; 8 bases match TRBD1. Sequencing was carried out using peripheral blood. The CDR3 DNA reads TGTGCCAGCAGCTTAGGTGGGACAGGTCTTCTTACCAATTCACCCCTCCACTTT. Its translation: CASSLGGTGLLTNSPLHF.